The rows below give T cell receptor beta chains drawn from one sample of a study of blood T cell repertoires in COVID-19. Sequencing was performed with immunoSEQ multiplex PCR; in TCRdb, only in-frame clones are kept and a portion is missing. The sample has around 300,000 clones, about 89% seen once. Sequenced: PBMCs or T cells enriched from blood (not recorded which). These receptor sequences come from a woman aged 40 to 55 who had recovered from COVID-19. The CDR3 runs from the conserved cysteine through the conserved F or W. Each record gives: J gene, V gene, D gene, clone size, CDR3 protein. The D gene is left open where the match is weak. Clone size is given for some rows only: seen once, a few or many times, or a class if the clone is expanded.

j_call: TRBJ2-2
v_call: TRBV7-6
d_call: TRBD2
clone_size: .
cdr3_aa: CASSHTLAGTTFGGELFF

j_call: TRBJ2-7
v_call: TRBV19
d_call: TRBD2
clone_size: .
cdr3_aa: CASSTLAGVNEQYF

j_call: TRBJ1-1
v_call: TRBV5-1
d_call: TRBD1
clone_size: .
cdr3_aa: CASSTQGGDTEAFF

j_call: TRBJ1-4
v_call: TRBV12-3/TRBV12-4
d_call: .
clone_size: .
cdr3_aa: CASSLFGEKLFF

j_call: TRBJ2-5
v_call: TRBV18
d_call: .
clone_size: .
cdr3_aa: CASSLFQETQYF

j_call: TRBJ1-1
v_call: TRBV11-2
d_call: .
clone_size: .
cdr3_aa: CASSLQGSGTEAFF

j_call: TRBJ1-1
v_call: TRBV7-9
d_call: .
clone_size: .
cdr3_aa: CASAGTEAFF

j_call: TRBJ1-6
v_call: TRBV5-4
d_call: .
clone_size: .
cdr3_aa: CASSHTGRGSYNSPLHF

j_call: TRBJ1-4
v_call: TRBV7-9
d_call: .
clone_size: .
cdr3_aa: CASSPIGGSTNEKLFF

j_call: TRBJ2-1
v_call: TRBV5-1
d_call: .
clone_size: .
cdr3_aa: CASSLVSSSYNEQFF

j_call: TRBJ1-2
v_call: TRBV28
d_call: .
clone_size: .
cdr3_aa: CASKGPVTVWGYTF

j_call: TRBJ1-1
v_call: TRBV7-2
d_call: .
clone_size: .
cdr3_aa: CASSLYTGSPNTEAFF

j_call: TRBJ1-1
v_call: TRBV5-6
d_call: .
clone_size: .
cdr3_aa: CASSFRRGMNTEAFF

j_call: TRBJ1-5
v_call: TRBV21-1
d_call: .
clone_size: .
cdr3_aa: CASRPHWAQPQHF

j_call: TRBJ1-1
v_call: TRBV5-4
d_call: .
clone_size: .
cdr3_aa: CASSFGGNTEAFF

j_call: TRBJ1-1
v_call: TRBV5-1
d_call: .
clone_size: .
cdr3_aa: CASSDTVNTEAFF

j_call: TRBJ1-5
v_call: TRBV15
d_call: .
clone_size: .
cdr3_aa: CATSTPLGGLEPQHF

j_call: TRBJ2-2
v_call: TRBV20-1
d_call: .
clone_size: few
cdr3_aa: CSASDTGELFF

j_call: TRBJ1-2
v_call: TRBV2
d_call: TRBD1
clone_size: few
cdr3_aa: CASLDRGQGYTF

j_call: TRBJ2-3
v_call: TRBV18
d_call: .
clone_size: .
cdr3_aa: CASSPPYGEESPSTDTQYF

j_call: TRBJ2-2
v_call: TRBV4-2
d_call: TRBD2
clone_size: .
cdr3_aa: CASSQWGKGGRLRTGELFF

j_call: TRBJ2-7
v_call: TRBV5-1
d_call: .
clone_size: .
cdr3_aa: CASSLGQKTYEQYF

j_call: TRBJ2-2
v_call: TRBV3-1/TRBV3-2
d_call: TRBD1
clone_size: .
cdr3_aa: CASRRQGEGGGELFF

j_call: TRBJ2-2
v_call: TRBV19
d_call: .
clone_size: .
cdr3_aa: CASSIKGPDTGELFF

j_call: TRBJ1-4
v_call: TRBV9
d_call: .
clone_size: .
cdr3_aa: CASSVGRWGRNEKLFF

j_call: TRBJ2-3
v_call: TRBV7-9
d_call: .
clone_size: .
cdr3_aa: CASIWGHGADTQYF

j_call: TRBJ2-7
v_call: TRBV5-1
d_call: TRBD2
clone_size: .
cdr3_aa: CASSLRLAGAGYEQYF

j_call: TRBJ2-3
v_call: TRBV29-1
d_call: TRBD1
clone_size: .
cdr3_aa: CSVAGTGLDTQYF

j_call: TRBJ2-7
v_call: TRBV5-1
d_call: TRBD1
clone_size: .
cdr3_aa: CASSTRTGGWSHEQYF

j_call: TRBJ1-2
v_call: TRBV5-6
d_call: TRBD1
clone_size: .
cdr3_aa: CASSSRGQPSGYTF

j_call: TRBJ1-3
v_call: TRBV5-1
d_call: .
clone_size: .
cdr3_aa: CASSLDSDSGNTIYF

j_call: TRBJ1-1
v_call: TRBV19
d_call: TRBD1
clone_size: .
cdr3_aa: CASSNRQGANTEAFF

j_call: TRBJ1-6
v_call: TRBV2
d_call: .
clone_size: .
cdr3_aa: CASLEAGKNSPLHF

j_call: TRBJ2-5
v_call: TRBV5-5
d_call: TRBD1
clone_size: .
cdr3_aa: CASSFRDRVQETQYF

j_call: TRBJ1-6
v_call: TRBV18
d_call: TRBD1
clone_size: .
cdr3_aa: CASSLDRGSPLHF

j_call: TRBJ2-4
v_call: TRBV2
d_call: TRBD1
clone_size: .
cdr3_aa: CASSESGTVENIQYF

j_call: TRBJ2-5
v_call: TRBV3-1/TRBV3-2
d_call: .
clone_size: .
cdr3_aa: CASSQDIRGAQETQYF

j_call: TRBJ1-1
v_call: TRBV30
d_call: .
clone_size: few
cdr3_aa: CASSRGGTEAFF

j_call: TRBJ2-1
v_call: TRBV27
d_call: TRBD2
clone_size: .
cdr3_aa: CASSLSSGVYNEQFF

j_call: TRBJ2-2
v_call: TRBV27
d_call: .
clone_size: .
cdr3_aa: CASQAGNTGELFF

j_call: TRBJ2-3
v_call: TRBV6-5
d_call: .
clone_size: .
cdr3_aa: CASSPFRGSADTQYF

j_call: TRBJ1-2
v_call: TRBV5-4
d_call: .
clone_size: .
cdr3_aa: CASSLVSGLAYGYTF

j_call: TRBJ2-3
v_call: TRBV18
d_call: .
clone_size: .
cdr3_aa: CASSPRTGRADTQYF

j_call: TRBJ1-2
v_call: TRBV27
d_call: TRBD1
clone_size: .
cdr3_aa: CAKRSRLGTANYGYTF

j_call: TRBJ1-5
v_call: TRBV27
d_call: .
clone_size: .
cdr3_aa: CASSLSRNQPQHF

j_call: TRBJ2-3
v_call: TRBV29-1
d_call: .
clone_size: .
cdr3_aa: CSVGASLTDTQYF

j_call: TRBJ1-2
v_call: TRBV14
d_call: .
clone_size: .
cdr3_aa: CASSQDLFSNNYGYTF

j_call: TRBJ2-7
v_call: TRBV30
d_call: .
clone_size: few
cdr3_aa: CAWSVKWQGHSGEQYF

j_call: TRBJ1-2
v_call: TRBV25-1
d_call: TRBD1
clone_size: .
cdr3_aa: CASSDTGGYGYTF

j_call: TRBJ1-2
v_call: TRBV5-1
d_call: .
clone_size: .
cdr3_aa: CASSPGTVPNYGYTF

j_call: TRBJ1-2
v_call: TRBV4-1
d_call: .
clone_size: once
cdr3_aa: CASSQGGQLNYGYTF